The sequence of this T cell receptor beta chain was determined in a study of radiotherapy plus CTLA-4 blockade in lung cancer. About the study: Across the patients, objective responses occurred in 18%, and disease control in roughly 33%.

Lung cancer patients with chemo-refractory metastatic non-small-cell disease were given focal radiation plus CTLA-4 blockade with ipilimumab. The data were produced by immunoSEQ multiplex PCR, yet TCRdb's version contains in-frame clones alone and is incomplete. This table holds about 46,000 clones, approximately 80% found once. Trimming at V came to 4 bases and at J to 0 bases, leaving 18 bases not matched to a gene. The CDR3 is 20 residues long. Germline V CDR1 and CDR2: MDHEN, SYDVKM. Sequences were derived from peripheral blood, sampled from a patient treated with radiotherapy plus ipilimumab. This clonotype originated in a human donor with non-small cell lung cancer whose response to radiotherapy plus ipilimumab could not be evaluated. V usage is TRBV28 and J usage is TRBJ2-3; 8 bases are shared with TRBD1. The CDR3, as DNA: TGTGCCAGCAGTTCCCCACTCTGGGTTAGCAGGGGGCGTAGCACAGATACGCAGTATTTT. It encodes CASSSPLWVSRGRSTDTQYF. Full variable domain (outside the CDR3, taken from reference TRBV28 and TRBJ2-3): DVKVTQSSRYLVKRTGEKVFLECVQDMDHENMFWYRQDPGLGLRLIYFSYDVKMKEKGDIPEGYSVSREKKERFSLILESASTNQTSMYLCASSSPLWVSRGRSTDTQYFGPGTRLTVL.